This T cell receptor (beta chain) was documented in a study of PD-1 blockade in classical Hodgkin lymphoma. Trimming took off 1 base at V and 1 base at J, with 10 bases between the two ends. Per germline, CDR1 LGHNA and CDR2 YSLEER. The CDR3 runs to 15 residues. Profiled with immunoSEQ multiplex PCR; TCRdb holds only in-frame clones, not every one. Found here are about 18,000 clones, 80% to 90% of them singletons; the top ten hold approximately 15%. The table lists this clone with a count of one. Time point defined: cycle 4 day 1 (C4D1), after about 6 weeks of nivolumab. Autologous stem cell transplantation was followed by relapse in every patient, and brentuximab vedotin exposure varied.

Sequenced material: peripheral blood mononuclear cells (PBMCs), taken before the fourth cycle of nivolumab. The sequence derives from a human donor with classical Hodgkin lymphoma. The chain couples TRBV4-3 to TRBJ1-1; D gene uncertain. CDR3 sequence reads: CASSQAIVPNTEAFF. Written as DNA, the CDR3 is TGCGCCAGCAGCCAAGCGATCGTCCCGAACACTGAAGCTTTCTTT.